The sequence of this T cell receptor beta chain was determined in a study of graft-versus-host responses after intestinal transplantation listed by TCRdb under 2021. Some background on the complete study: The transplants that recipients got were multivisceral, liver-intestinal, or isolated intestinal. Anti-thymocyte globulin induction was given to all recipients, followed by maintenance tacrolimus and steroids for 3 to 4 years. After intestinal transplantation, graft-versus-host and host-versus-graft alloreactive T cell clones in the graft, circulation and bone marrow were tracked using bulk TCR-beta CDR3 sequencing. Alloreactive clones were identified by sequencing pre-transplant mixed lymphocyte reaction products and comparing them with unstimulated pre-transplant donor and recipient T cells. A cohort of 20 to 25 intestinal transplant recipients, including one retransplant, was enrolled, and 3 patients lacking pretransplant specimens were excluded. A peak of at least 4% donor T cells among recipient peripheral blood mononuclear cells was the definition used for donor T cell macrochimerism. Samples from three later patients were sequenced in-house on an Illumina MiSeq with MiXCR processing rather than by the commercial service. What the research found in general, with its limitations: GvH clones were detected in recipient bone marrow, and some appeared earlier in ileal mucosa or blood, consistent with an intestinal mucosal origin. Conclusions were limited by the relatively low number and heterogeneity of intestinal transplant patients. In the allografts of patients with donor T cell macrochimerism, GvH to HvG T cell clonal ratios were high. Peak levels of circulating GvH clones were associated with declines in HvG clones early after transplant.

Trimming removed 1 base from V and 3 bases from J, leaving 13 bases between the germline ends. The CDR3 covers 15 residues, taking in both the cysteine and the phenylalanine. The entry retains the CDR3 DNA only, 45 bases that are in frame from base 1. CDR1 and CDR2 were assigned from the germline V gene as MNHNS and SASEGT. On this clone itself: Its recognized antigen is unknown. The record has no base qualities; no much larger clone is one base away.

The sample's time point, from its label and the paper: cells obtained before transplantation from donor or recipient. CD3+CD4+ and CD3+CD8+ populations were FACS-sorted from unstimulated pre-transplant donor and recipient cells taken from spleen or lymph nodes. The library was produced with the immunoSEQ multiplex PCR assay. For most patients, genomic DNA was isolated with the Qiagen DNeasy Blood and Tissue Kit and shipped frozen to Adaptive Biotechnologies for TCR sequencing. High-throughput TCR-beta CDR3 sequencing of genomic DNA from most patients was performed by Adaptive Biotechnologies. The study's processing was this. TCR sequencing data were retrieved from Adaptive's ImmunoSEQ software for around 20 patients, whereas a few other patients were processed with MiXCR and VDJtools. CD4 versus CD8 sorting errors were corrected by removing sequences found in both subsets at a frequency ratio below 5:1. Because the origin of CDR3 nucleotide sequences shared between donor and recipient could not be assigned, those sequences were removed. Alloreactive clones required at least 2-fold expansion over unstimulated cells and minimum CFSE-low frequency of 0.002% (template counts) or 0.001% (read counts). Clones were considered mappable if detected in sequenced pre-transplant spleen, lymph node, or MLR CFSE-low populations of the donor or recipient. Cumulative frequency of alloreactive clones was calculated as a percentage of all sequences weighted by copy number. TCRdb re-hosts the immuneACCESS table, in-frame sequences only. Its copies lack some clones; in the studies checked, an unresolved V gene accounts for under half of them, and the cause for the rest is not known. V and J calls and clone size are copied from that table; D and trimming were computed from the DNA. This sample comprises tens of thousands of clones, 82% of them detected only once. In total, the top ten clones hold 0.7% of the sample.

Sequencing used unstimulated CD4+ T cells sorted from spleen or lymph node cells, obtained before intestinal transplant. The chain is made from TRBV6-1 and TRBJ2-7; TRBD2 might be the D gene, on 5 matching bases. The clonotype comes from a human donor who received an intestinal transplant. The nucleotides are TGTGCCAGCAGTGAAGTTCAGCGGTTACACTACGAGCAGTACTTC. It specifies CASSEVQRLHYEQYF.